One sample yielded the 32 T cell receptor beta chains listed below, sequenced in a study of regulatory T cells in long-lasting Graves disease. Time point indicated: newly diagnosed GD, antithyroid drugs for less than 3 months. Extracted PBMC RNA gave rise to the TCR library. iRepertoire HTBI primers and Arm-PCR of CDR3 regions built TCR beta libraries. MiXCR was run by TCRdb on the multiplex PCR reads, yielding one entry per CDR3 protein. This table has around 250,000 distinct CDR3 sequences, around 19% appearing once. This specimen was peripheral blood mononuclear cells (PBMCs), taken at new diagnosis, from a patient treated with antithyroid drugs. Receptors originate from a female donor with Graves disease.

This clonotype was counted ten times or more. V gene TRBV7-8 combines with J gene TRBJ1-2; tentative D call: TRBD1 (6 bases). Germline V CDR1 and CDR2: SGHVS, FQNEAQ. The CDR3 totals 15 residues. V lost 5 bases and J 4 bases, leaving 17 bases between the germline ends. The CDR3 DNA is TGTGCCAGCAGCCCAAGCACCGGACAGATCTATGGCTACACCTTC. Translation: CASSPSTGQIYGYTF. Supplemented by reference TRBV7-8 and TRBJ1-2, the full variable domain reads GAGVSQSPRYKVAKRGQDVALRCDPISGHVSLFWYQQALGQGPEFLTYFQNEAQLDKSGLPSDRFFAERPEGSVSTLKIQRTQQEDSAVYLCASSPSTGQIYGYTFGSGTRLTVV.

J is TRBJ2-1 and V is TRBV14; no definite D call. The CDR3 loop spans 17 amino acids. In germline, CDR1 is SGHDN, CDR2 FVKESK. V dropped 0 bases and J dropped 7 bases, with 19 bases sitting between them. This chain's CDR3 is CASSQDPAHPKGNEQFF. The CDR3 DNA is TGTGCCAGCAGCCAAGACCCAGCGCATCCCAAAGGGAATGAGCAGTTCTTC.

At least ten counts were recorded for this clonotype. The J gene is TRBJ1-1, the V gene TRBV29-1; 11 bases match TRBD1. The CDR3 consists of 13 residues. Germline-derived CDR1 and CDR2 are SQVTM and ANQGSEA. V dropped 7 bases and J dropped 4; count of bases not matched to a gene: 5. The CDR3 region is CSAAGQGVTEAFF. The DNA for the CDR3 is TGCAGCGCCGCGGGACAGGGGGTCACTGAAGCTTTCTTT.

V gene TRBV7-6 combines with J gene TRBJ2-7, with D perhaps TRBD1 (5 bases). With 4 bases removed from V and 4 bases from J, the gap between germline ends came to 20 bases. The germline V gene encodes CDR1 SGHVS and CDR2 FNYEAQ. The CDR3 spans 16 residues. The CDR3: CASSYGGGQGAYEQYF. The CDR3 DNA follows: TGTGCCAGCAGCTACGGCGGTGGGCAGGGTGCATACGAGCAGTACTTC.

This clonotype was seen ten or more times. The rearrangement joins TRBV12-3 or TRBV12-4 to TRBJ2-1, with 7 bases fitting TRBD2. V was pared by 6 bases and J by 0 bases, with 11 bases of the junction left unmatched. The CDR3 extends over 17 amino acids. The CDR3: CASSPSTSRPSYNEQFF. The DNA of the CDR3 is TGTGCCAGCAGCCCCTCGACTAGCCGACCCTCCTACAATGAGCAGTTCTTC.

There are many counts of this clonotype. V gene TRBV11-2 combines with J gene TRBJ2-7, with D perhaps TRBD1 (5 bases). V was clipped by 1 base and J by 7 bases, with 17 bases between them. This CDR3 spans 15 amino acids. Germline CDR1 and CDR2: SGHAT and FQNNGV. The chain's CDR3 is CASSLARGAIGEQYF. The CDR3 nucleotides are TGTGCCAGCAGCTTAGCAAGGGGTGCCATAGGGGAGCAGTACTTC. Combining the CDR3 with reference TRBV11-2 and TRBJ2-7 gives the whole variable domain EAGVAQSPRYKIIEKRQSVAFWCNPISGHATLYWYQQILGQGPKLLIQFQNNGVVDDSQLPKDRFSAERLKGVDSTLKIQPAKLEDSAVYLCASSLARGAIGEQYFGPGTRLTVT.

The chain is built from TRBV20-1 and TRBJ1-6; D is unresolved. This CDR3 has 14 amino acids. The germline V gene encodes CDR1 DFQATT and CDR2 SNEGSKA (reference sequence). The V end was cut by 1 base, the J end by 6 bases, with 10 bases between. Here the CDR3 reads CSARVVGINSPLHF. The CDR3 DNA follows: TGCAGTGCTAGAGTGGTAGGGATTAATTCACCCCTCCACTTT.

This clonotype was detected ten times or more. The rearrangement links TRBV6-1 to TRBJ1-4, with D tentatively TRBD1 (6 bases). The ends were cut back, 7 bases at V and 6 bases at J, with 21 bases in the middle. The CDR3 totals 16 residues. Germline CDR1 reads MNHNS; CDR2 reads SASEGT. The CDR3 here is CASTALGQSADEKLFF. CDR3 in DNA: TGTGCCAGCACCGCCCTCGGACAGAGTGCCGATGAAAAACTGTTTTTT.

The rearrangement joins TRBV19 to TRBJ2-7; no firm D call. The V and J ends lost 6 bases and 3 bases respectively, with 9 bases between them. Germline V CDR1 and CDR2: LNHDA, SQIVND (reference sequence). CDR3 length: 12 amino acids. CDR3 protein: CASRSRGYEQYF. The CDR3 DNA is TGTGCCAGTAGGTCTAGAGGCTACGAGCAGTACTTC.

This sequence joins TRBV2 and TRBJ2-3; 7 bases match TRBD1. The CDR3 totals 17 residues. V gave up 7 bases and J gave up 2 bases; unmatched junction bases: 15. CDR1 and CDR2 from the germline V gene are SNHLY and FYNNEI. The CDR3 reads CASTPRHEQGNTDTQYF. CDR3 in DNA: TGTGCCAGCACCCCCCGGCACGAACAGGGGAACACAGATACGCAGTATTTT.

As to this clonotype: A much larger clone sits a single nucleotide away, making a read error possible. The rearrangement links TRBV12-3 or TRBV12-4 to TRBJ2-1, with D perhaps TRBD2 (7 bases). CDR3 length: 17 amino acids. This CDR3 reads CTSSLGGGSFSYNEQFF. In DNA, the CDR3 is TGTACCAGCAGTTTGGGGGGCGGGAGCTTCTCCTACAATGAGCAGTTCTTC.

This clonotype was observed many times. V and J are TRBV28 and TRBJ2-5; D call uncertain. This CDR3 comprises 13 residues. V lost 5 bases and J lost 5, with 12 bases in between. The V gene's germline CDR1 is MDHEN and CDR2 SYDVKM. The CDR3 DNA reads TGTGCCAGCAGTAAAAGGGCGGAGGAGACCCAGTACTTC. Amino acid sequence: CASSKRAEETQYF.

At least ten counts were recorded for this clonotype. V and J are TRBV5-1 and TRBJ1-1, with 8 bases that match TRBD1. Germline loops: CDR1 SGHRS, CDR2 YFSETQ. After removal of 5 bases from V and 8 bases from J, the junction contained 8 bases not matched to a gene. This CDR3 contains 13 residues. CDR3 loop: CASSPTGGSEAFF. The DNA of the CDR3 is TGCGCCAGCAGTCCTACAGGGGGTTCCGAAGCTTTCTTT.

At least ten counts were recorded for this clonotype. This rearrangement joins TRBV15 to TRBJ1-1; unclear D gene. Trimming removed 3 bases at V and 1 base at J, with 6 bases between. Per the germline V gene, CDR1 is LNHNV and CDR2 is YYDKDF (reference sequence). This CDR3 contains 13 residues. CDR3 sequence: CATSSSENTEAFF. The DNA of the CDR3 is TGTGCCACCAGCAGTAGTGAGAACACTGAAGCTTTCTTT.

This clonotype was counted ten times or more. The gene calls are TRBV11-2 and TRBJ2-3; D uncertain. Looked up from germline, CDR1 is SGHAT and CDR2 is FQNNGV. V was cut by 5 bases and J by 1 base, with 13 bases left in between. The CDR3 is made up of 15 amino acids. The CDR3 protein is CASSPAEGRTDTQYF. In DNA form, the CDR3 reads TGTGCCAGCAGCCCCGCGGAAGGTCGCACAGATACGCAGTATTTT.

This clonotype was picked up many times. The CDR3 DNA sequence: TGTGCCATCAAAGGGTTTCAGGGGGGGGACACCGGGGAGCTGTTTTTT. Amino acid sequence: CAIKGFQGGDTGELFF. The chain uses TRBV10-3 and TRBJ2-2; D tentatively fits TRBD1 or TRBD2 (7 bases each). Germline lookup yields CDR1 ENHRY and CDR2 SYGVKD. Trimming left V 7 bases short and J 3 bases short, with 18 bases between. This CDR3 has 16 amino acids.

This clonotype was observed a few times. This chain uses TRBV24-1 with TRBJ2-2, with D perhaps TRBD1 or TRBD2 (5 bases each). Trimming stripped 7 bases from V and 3 bases from J, with 11 bases between. The CDR3 is 14 residues long. Germline values: CDR1 KGHDR, CDR2 SFDVKD. The CDR3 region has the DNA TGTGCCACCAGGGCAGGGACGGACACCGGGGAGCTGTTTTTT. It yields the protein CATRAGTDTGELFF.

In its sample, this clonotype was seen many times. V is TRBV11-3 and J is TRBJ2-4; TRBD2 might be the D (6 bases). V was shortened by 4 bases and J by 8 bases, with 12 bases between the two germline ends. The V gene's germline CDR1 is SGHNT and CDR2 YENEEA. The CDR3 totals 13 residues. CDR3: CASSSLWGDIQYF. In DNA, the CDR3 is TGTGCCAGCAGCTCACTGTGGGGGGACATTCAGTACTTC. The whole variable domain, remainder taken from reference TRBV11-3 and TRBJ2-4, is EAGVVQSPRYKIIEKKQPVAFWCNPISGHNTLYWYLQNLGQGPELLIRYENEEAVDDSQLPKDRFSAERLKGVDSTLKIQPAELGDSAVYLCASSSLWGDIQYFGAGTRLSVL.

This clonotype appeared many times. The rearrangement uses TRBV3-1 and TRBJ2-2, with 9 bases aligning to TRBD1. The CDR3 extends over 16 amino acids. Germline V gives CDR1 LGHDT, CDR2 YNNKEL (reference sequence). Unmatched junction bases numbered 10, after V lost 5 bases and J lost 6 bases. The CDR3 sequence: CASSFRGQGVAGELFF. CDR3 DNA: TGTGCCAGCAGCTTCAGGGGACAGGGAGTGGCCGGGGAGCTGTTTTTT. The variable domain in full, completed from reference TRBV3-1 and TRBJ2-2, reads DTAVSQTPKYLVTQMGNDKSIKCEQNLGHDTMYWYKQDSKKFLKIMFSYNNKELIINETVPNRFSPKSPDKAHLNLHINSLELGDSAVYFCASSFRGQGVAGELFFGEGSRLTVL.

V and J are TRBV9 and TRBJ2-7; 14 nucleotides match TRBD2. Germline V gene data show CDR1 as SGDLS and CDR2 as YYNGEE. The CDR3 runs 21 residues. The V gene end was trimmed by 0 bases and the J gene end by 5 bases; junction bases not matched to a gene: 19. CDR3 DNA sequence: TGTGCCAGCAGCGTAGAGGGGACTAGCGGGAGCCCCGGACAGGGGTTCAACGAGCAGTACTTC. The encoded protein is CASSVEGTSGSPGQGFNEQYF.

Ten or more counts support this clonotype. This chain connects TRBV12-3 or TRBV12-4 to TRBJ1-3; D is unresolved. The CDR3 contains 15 residues. The ends were cut back, 5 bases at V and 4 bases at J, with 15 bases in the middle. DNA for the CDR3: TGTGCCAGCAGTCAAGGACTACTGGGCGGAAACACCATATATTTT. As protein: CASSQGLLGGNTIYF.

This clonotype turned up a few times. The chain couples TRBV10-2 to TRBJ1-5; D call uncertain. V was cut by 6 bases and J by 5 bases, with 14 bases left in between. CDR1 is WSHSY and CDR2 is SAAADI in the germline V gene. This CDR3 region has 14 residues. CDR3 region: CASSPNILDQPQHF. CDR3 nucleotide sequence: TGCGCCAGCAGCCCCAATATTTTAGATCAGCCCCAGCATTTT.

The V gene is TRBV12-3 or TRBV12-4, the J gene TRBJ2-3; 8 bases are a match to TRBD2. CDR3 length equals 16 residues. J was trimmed by 3 bases and V by 0 bases; bases with no gene match: 5. CDR3 nucleotide sequence: TGTGCCAGCAGTTTAGCGCCTAGCGGGCTAACAGATACGCAGTATTTT. Its translation is CASSLAPSGLTDTQYF.

The J gene is TRBJ2-1, the V gene TRBV28; 9 bases line up with TRBD2. Unmatched junction bases numbered 13, after V lost 7 bases and J lost 6 bases. The CDR3 runs to 16 residues. CDR1 and CDR2 (germline): MDHEN, SYDVKM. CDR3 nucleotides: TGTGCCAGCACCCCCAGGGGTAGCGGGAGAGGCAATGAGCAGTTCTTC. Protein sequence: CASTPRGSGRGNEQFF.

This clonotype was counted many times. A read error is possible here, since a much larger clone lies one base away. This chain uses TRBV28 with TRBJ2-7; D not certain. Trimming took 4 bases from V and 2 from J, leaving 9 bases between them. The CDR3 totals 13 residues. The germline CDR1 and CDR2 sequences are MDHEN and SYDVKM. The CDR3 sequence: CASSYTSPYEQYF. CDR3 bases: TGTGCCAGCAGTTACACGAGCCCCTACGAGCAGTACTTC.

This clonotype was counted ten times or more. The chain recombines TRBV28 with TRBJ2-7, with 7 nucleotides matching TRBD2. Trimming removed 2 bases from V and 12 bases from J; junction bases left unmatched: 7. Germline-derived CDR1 and CDR2 are MDHEN and SYDVKM. The CDR3 loop spans 12 amino acids. CDR3 loop: CASSLGRAKLYF. Written as DNA, the CDR3 is TGTGCCAGCAGTTTAGGGAGGGCCAAGCTGTACTTC.

This clonotype came up many times. This chain links TRBV18 with TRBJ1-1; 8 bases agree with TRBD1. Unmatched junction bases numbered 4, after V lost 0 bases and J lost 1 base. Per the germline V gene, CDR1 is KGHSH and CDR2 is LQKENI. This CDR3 comprises 16 residues. This chain's CDR3 is CASSPPTGTGNTEAFF. Here the CDR3 DNA reads TGTGCCAGCTCACCACCCACCGGGACAGGGAACACTGAAGCTTTCTTT.

Details on this clonotype: A much larger clone differs by one base, so this may be a read error. The chain employs TRBV27 and TRBJ2-3, with D perhaps matching TRBD2 (5 bases). CDR1 and CDR2 (germline): MNHEY, SMNVEV (reference sequence). This CDR3 region has 15 residues. This chain's CDR3 is CASSLSGPVADTRYF. As DNA, the CDR3 is TGTGCCAGCAGTTTAAGCGGCCCGGTCGCAGATACGCGGTATTTT.

This clonotype was picked up many times. The gene calls are TRBV3-1 and TRBJ2-7; 7 nucleotides align to TRBD2. The trim removed 4 bases at V and 1 base at J, leaving 7 bases unmatched. Germline values: CDR1 LGHDT, CDR2 YNNKEL (reference sequence). This CDR3 contains 15 residues. As DNA, the CDR3 is TGTGCCAGCAGCCTGAATGAAGCGGGGTCCTACGAGCAGTACTTC. As protein: CASSLNEAGSYEQYF.

This clonotype was counted between two and nine times. The V call is TRBV20-1, the J call TRBJ2-7, with D unresolved. Germline V gene lookup returns CDR1 DFQATT and CDR2 SNEGSKA (reference sequence). Between the trimmed V and J ends, which lost 5 bases and 0 bases, there was a span of 17 bases. There are 15 residues in the CDR3. CDR3 nucleotides: TGCAGTGCTGAGCCCCCGGACCGCACCTCCTACGAGCAGTACTTC. This gives the protein CSAEPPDRTSYEQYF.

This clonotype was recorded many times. The chain joins TRBV28 to TRBJ2-7; a weak D match, TRBD1 (6 bases). Trimming stripped 0 bases from V and 4 bases from J, with 13 bases between. The CDR3 loop spans 15 amino acids. Germline CDR1 reads MDHEN; CDR2 reads SYDVKM. The CDR3 DNA reads as TGTGCCAGCAGTTTATGGGGGGACACGGAGTACGAGCAGTACTTC. Translated: CASSLWGDTEYEQYF.

The J gene is TRBJ1-4, the V gene TRBV12-3 or TRBV12-4; D is undetermined. This CDR3 has 15 residues. Trimming pared 2 bases from V and 6 bases from J, leaving 13 bases between. Written as DNA, the CDR3 is TGTGCCAGCAGTTTAAGAAGGGCTTTGGATGAAAAACTGTTTTTT. Amino acids: CASSLRRALDEKLFF.